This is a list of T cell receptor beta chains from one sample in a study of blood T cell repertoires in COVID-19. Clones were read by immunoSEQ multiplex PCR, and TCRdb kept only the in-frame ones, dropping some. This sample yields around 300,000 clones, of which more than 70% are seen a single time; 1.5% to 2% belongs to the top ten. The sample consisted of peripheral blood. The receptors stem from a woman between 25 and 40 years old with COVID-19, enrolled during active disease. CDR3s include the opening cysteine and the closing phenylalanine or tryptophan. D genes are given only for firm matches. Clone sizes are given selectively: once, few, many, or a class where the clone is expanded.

CDR3aa: CASSHPGLFVHGYTF; CDR3nt: TGCGCCAGCAGTCATCCGGGACTTTTTGTACATGGCTACACCTTC; j_gene: TRBJ1-2; d_gene: -; abundance: once; len: 15; v_gene: TRBV23-1
CDR3aa: CASSTGDRESETQYF; CDR3nt: TGTGCCAGTAGTACCGGGGACAGGGAATCAGAGACCCAGTACTTC; j_gene: TRBJ2-5; d_gene: TRBD1; abundance: -; len: 15; v_gene: TRBV19
CDR3aa: CASSEVGDNSPLHF; CDR3nt: TGTGCCAGCAGTGAAGTAGGGGATAATTCACCCCTCCACTTT; j_gene: TRBJ1-6; d_gene: -; abundance: -; len: 14; v_gene: TRBV6-1
CDR3aa: CASSLGQGWTEAFF; CDR3nt: TGTGCCAGCAGTTTGGGACAGGGGTGGACCGAAGCTTTCTTT; j_gene: TRBJ1-1; d_gene: TRBD1; abundance: -; len: 14; v_gene: TRBV6-5
CDR3aa: CASSYGGHYSGNTIYF; CDR3nt: TGTGCCAGCAGTTACGGGGGACACTACTCTGGAAACACCATATATTTT; j_gene: TRBJ1-3; d_gene: -; abundance: -; len: 16; v_gene: TRBV6-5
CDR3aa: CASSLMGQTNTGELFF; CDR3nt: TGTGCCAGCAGCCTCATGGGACAAACTAACACCGGGGAGCTGTTTTTT; j_gene: TRBJ2-2; d_gene: -; abundance: -; len: 16; v_gene: TRBV7-9
CDR3aa: CASHHQGLKNQPQHF; CDR3nt: TGTGCCAGCCATCATCAGGGACTGAAGAATCAGCCCCAGCATTTT; j_gene: TRBJ1-5; d_gene: -; abundance: -; len: 15; v_gene: TRBV2
CDR3aa: CASSLAQGSDTQYF; CDR3nt: TGTGCCAGCAGCTTAGCGCAGGGGTCAGATACGCAGTATTTT; j_gene: TRBJ2-3; d_gene: -; abundance: -; len: 14; v_gene: TRBV7-9
CDR3aa: CASSFSRVSNQPQHF; CDR3nt: TGTGCCAGCAGCTTTTCCCGGGTTTCCAATCAGCCCCAGCATTTT; j_gene: TRBJ1-5; d_gene: -; abundance: -; len: 15; v_gene: TRBV5-6
CDR3aa: CASSPGGSGNYGYTF; CDR3nt: TGTGCCAGCAGCCCGGGGGGCTCGGGGAACTATGGCTACACCTTC; j_gene: TRBJ1-2; d_gene: -; abundance: -; len: 15; v_gene: TRBV7-2
CDR3aa: CATSLSSNQPQHF; CDR3nt: TGTGCCACCAGCCTAAGTAGCAATCAGCCCCAGCATTTT; j_gene: TRBJ1-5; d_gene: -; abundance: -; len: 13; v_gene: TRBV15
CDR3aa: CASSLGQGASYEQYF; CDR3nt: TGTGCCAGCAGCTTGGGACAGGGGGCCTCCTACGAGCAGTACTTC; j_gene: TRBJ2-7; d_gene: TRBD1; abundance: -; len: 15; v_gene: TRBV5-5
CDR3aa: CASSRWTSGGATQYF; CDR3nt: TGTGCCAGCAGCCGCTGGACTAGCGGGGGGGCGACCCAGTACTTC; j_gene: TRBJ2-5; d_gene: TRBD2; abundance: -; len: 15; v_gene: TRBV6-2/TRBV6-3
CDR3aa: CASSSTGMRETQYF; CDR3nt: TGTGCCAGCAGCTCAACGGGGATGAGAGAGACCCAGTACTTC; j_gene: TRBJ2-5; d_gene: -; abundance: -; len: 14; v_gene: TRBV7-2
CDR3aa: CASTQTGETGELFF; CDR3nt: TGTGCCAGTACTCAGACAGGGGAGACCGGGGAGCTGTTTTTT; j_gene: TRBJ2-2; d_gene: TRBD1; abundance: -; len: 14; v_gene: TRBV19
CDR3aa: CASSEGAGQPQHF; CDR3nt: TGTGCCAGCAGTGAGGGGGCAGGTCAGCCCCAGCATTTT; j_gene: TRBJ1-5; d_gene: -; abundance: once; len: 13; v_gene: TRBV6-1
CDR3aa: CAINSRGTDEQYF; CDR3nt: TGTGCCATCAACTCCCGGGGTACGGACGAGCAGTACTTC; j_gene: TRBJ2-7; d_gene: -; abundance: -; len: 13; v_gene: TRBV10-3
CDR3aa: CASSIRDRGNEKLFF; CDR3nt: TGTGCCAGCAGCATAAGGGACAGGGGAAATGAAAAACTGTTTTTT; j_gene: TRBJ1-4; d_gene: TRBD1; abundance: -; len: 15; v_gene: TRBV7-8
CDR3aa: CASSLGLAGVVDNEQFF; CDR3nt: TGTGCCAGCAGCTTAGGCCTAGCGGGGGTAGTTGACAATGAGCAGTTCTTC; j_gene: TRBJ2-1; d_gene: TRBD2; abundance: -; len: 17; v_gene: TRBV11-3
CDR3aa: CASSMNRVNQPQHF; CDR3nt: TGTGCCAGCAGCATGAACAGAGTCAATCAGCCCCAGCATTTT; j_gene: TRBJ1-5; d_gene: -; abundance: -; len: 14; v_gene: TRBV7-2
CDR3aa: CASSLAGLSSETQYF; CDR3nt: TGCGCCAGCAGCTTGGCCGGACTCTCTTCAGAGACCCAGTACTTC; j_gene: TRBJ2-5; d_gene: -; abundance: -; len: 15; v_gene: TRBV5-1
CDR3aa: CATEGDRDANYGYTF; CDR3nt: TGTGCCACCGAAGGGGACAGGGACGCTAACTATGGCTACACCTTC; j_gene: TRBJ1-2; d_gene: TRBD1; abundance: -; len: 15; v_gene: TRBV19
CDR3aa: CASSISGYGANVLTF; CDR3nt: TGTGCCAGTAGTATATCGGGTTACGGGGCCAACGTCCTGACTTTC; j_gene: TRBJ2-6; d_gene: -; abundance: once; len: 15; v_gene: TRBV19
CDR3aa: CASSVAQGFYGNQPQHF; CDR3nt: TGCGCCAGCAGCGTGGCACAGGGGTTCTATGGCAATCAGCCCCAGCATTTT; j_gene: TRBJ1-5; d_gene: TRBD1; abundance: -; len: 17; v_gene: TRBV5-1
CDR3aa: CASSLTPGLAGYEQYF; CDR3nt: TGTGCCAGCAGTCTCACCCCGGGACTAGCGGGCTACGAGCAGTACTTC; j_gene: TRBJ2-7; d_gene: TRBD2; abundance: -; len: 16; v_gene: TRBV27
CDR3aa: CSASNRVSSGNTIYF; CDR3nt: TGCAGTGCTAGTAACAGGGTGAGCTCTGGAAACACCATATATTTT; j_gene: TRBJ1-3; d_gene: -; abundance: -; len: 15; v_gene: TRBV20-1
CDR3aa: CASEGTGESGEQFF; CDR3nt: TGTGCCAGCGAAGGGACAGGGGAATCGGGTGAGCAGTTCTTC; j_gene: TRBJ2-1; d_gene: TRBD1; abundance: -; len: 14; v_gene: TRBV6-6
CDR3aa: CASSTPTSGERETQYF; CDR3nt: TGTGCCAGCAGCACACCAACTAGCGGGGAGCGGGAGACCCAGTACTTC; j_gene: TRBJ2-5; d_gene: TRBD2; abundance: few; len: 16; v_gene: TRBV9